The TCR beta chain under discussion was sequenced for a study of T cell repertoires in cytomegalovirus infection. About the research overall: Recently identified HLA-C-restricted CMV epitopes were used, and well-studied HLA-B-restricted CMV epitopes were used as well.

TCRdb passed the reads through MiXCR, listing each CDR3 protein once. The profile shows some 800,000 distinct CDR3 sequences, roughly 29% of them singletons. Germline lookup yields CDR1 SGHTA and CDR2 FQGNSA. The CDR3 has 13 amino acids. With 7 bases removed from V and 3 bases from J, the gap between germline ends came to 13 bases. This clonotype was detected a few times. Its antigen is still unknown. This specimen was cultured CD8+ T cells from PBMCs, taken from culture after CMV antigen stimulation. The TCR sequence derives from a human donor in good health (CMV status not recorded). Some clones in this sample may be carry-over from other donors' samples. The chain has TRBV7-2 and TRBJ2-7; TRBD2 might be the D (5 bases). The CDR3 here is CASTPWGDYEQYF. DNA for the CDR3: TGTGCCAGCACGCCCTGGGGAGACTACGAGCAGTACTTC.